The present T cell receptor (beta chain) was sequenced within a study of blood T cells in healthy people across ages. Findings of the study overall: Shifts in expanded clonotypes may have been confounded by donor CMV status, which was unknown.

This clonotype was found once. Its specificity is not known. This CDR3 region has 17 residues. The germline V gene encodes CDR1 SGHRS and CDR2 YFSETQ. V shed 1 base and J 3 bases; nucleotides not matched to a gene: 7. The study recruited healthy Caucasian donors from Russia who were aged about 6 to 100. A second PCR of about 7 to 12 cycles used a sample-barcoded 5' primer and a J-beta primer mix. In TCRdb, the 5' RACE reads were re-called with MiXCR into one record per CDR3 protein. The sample shows about 1.4 million distinct CDR3 sequences, approximately 60% of them seen only once. Material: blood. V and J are TRBV5-1 and TRBJ1-4, with 9 bases matching TRBD1. This clonotype was obtained from a man aged 18 to 29 in good health. Here the CDR3 reads CASSLSHRGLSNEKLFF. CDR3 nucleotide sequence: TGCGCCAGCAGCTTGAGTCACAGGGGGCTTTCTAATGAAAAACTGTTTTTT.